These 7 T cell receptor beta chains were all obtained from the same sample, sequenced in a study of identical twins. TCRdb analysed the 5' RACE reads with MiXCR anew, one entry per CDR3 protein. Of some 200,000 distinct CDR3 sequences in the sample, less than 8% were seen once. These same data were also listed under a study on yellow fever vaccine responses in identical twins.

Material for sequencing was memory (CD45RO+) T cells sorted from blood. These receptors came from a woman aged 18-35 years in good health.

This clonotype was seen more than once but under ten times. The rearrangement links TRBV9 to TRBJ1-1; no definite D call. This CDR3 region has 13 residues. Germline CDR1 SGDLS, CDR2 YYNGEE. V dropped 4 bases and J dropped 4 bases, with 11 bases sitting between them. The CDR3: CASSPSWGTEAFF. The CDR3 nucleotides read TGTGCCAGCAGCCCGAGTTGGGGCACTGAAGCTTTCTTT.

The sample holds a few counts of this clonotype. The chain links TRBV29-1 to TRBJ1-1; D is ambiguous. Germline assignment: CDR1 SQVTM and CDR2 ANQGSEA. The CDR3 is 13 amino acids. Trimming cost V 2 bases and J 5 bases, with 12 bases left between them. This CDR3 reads CSVERSGVTEAFF. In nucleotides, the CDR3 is TGCAGCGTTGAAAGGAGTGGGGTTACTGAAGCTTTCTTT.

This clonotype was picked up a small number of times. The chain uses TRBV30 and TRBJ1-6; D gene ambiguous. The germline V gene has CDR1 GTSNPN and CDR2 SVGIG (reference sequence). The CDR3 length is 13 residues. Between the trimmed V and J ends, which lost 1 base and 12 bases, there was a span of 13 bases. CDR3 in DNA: TGTGCCTGGAGTGACGACAAACCCAGACCCCTCCACTTT. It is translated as CAWSDDKPRPLHF.

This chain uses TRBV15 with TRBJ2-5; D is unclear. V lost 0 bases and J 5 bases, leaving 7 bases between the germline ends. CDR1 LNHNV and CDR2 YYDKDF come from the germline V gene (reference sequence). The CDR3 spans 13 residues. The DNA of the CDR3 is TGTGCCACCAGCAGAGACCCGAGGGAGACCCAGTACTTC. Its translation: CATSRDPRETQYF.

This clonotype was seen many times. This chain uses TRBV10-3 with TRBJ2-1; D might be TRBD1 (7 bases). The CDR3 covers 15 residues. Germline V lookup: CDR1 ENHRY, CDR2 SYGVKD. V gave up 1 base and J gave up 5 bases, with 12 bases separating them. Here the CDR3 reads CAISELPGGNNEQFF. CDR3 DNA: TGTGCCATCAGTGAGTTGCCAGGGGGGAACAATGAGCAGTTCTTC.

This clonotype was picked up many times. CDR3 nucleotides: TGTGCCAGCAGCAGTGGACAGGGTCCTTCCTACGAGCAGTACTTC. It yields the protein CASSSGQGPSYEQYF. The chain combines TRBV7-8 with TRBJ2-7; TRBD1 matches at 8 bases. The CDR3 is 15 residues long. CDR1 is SGHVS, CDR2 FQNEAQ, per germline. Trimming cost V 5 bases and J 1 base; bases outside gene matches: 7.

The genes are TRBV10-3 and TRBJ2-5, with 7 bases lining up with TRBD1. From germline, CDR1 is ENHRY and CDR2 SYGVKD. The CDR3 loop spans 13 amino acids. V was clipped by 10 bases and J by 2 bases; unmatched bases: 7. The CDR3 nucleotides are TGTGCCACCCGGGACAGTACTCAAGAGACCCAGTACTTC. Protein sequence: CATRDSTQETQYF.